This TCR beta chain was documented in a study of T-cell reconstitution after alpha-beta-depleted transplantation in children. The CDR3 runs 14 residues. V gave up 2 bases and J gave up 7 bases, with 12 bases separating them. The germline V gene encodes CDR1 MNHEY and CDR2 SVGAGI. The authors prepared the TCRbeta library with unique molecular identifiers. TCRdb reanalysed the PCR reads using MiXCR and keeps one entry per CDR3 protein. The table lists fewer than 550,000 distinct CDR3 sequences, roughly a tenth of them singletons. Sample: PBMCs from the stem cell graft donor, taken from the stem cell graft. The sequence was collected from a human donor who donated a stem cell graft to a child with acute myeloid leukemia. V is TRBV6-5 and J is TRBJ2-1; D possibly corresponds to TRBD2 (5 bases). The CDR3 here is CASSYKTTGNEQFF. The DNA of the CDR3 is TGTGCCAGCAGTTACAAGACTACGGGGAATGAGCAGTTCTTC.